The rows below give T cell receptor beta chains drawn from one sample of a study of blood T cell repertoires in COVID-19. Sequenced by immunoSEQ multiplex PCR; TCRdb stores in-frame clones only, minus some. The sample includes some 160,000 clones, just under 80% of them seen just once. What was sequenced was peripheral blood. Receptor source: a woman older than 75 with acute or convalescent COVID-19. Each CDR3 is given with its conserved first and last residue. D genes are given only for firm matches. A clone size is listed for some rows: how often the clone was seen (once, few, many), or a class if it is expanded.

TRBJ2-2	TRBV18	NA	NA	CASSPSPARGGELFF	TGTGCCAGCTCACCTTCCCCAGCGCGCGGCGGGGAGCTGTTTTTT
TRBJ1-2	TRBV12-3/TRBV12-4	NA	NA	CASSRGRYGYTF	TGTGCCAGCAGCAGGGGAAGGTATGGCTACACCTTC
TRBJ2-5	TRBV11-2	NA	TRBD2	CASSFGSGGVEKTQYF	TGTGCCAGCAGCTTTGGGAGCGGGGGGGTAGAAAAGACCCAGTACTTC
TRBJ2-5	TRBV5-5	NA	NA	CASSLAGRRETQYF	TGTGCCAGCAGCTTGGCCGGAAGGAGGGAGACCCAGTACTTC
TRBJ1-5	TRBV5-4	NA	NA	CASSADSSNQPQHF	TGTGCCAGCAGCGCGGACAGTAGCAATCAGCCCCAGCATTTT
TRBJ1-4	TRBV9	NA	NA	CASSSGTSAKLFF	TGTGCCAGCAGCAGCGGGACCTCCGCAAAACTGTTTTTT
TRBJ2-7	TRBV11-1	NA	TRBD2	CASSLYSGRDEQYF	TGTGCCAGCAGCTTATATAGCGGGAGGGACGAGCAGTACTTC
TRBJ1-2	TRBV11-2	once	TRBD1	CASSAGQGNYGYTF	TGTGCCAGCAGCGCCGGACAGGGAAACTATGGCTACACCTTC
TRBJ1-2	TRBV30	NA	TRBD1	CAWSVRDRRHGYTF	TGTGCCTGGAGTGTACGGGACAGAAGACATGGCTACACCTTC
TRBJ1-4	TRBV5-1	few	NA	CASRQGGFNEKLFF	TGCGCCAGCAGACAGGGAGGGTTCAATGAAAAACTGTTTTTT
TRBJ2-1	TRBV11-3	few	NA	CASSTGPANEQFF	TGTGCCAGCAGCACAGGGCCAGCTAATGAGCAGTTCTTC
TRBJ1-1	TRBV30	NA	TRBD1	CAWSVVAGGTEAFF	TGTGCCTGGAGTGTAGTGGCAGGGGGCACTGAAGCTTTCTTT
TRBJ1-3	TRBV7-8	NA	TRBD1	CASSDGTGGGNTIYF	TGCGCCAGCAGCGACGGGACAGGGGGTGGAAACACCATATATTTT
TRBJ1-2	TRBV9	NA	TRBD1	CASSPGGRVDYGYTF	TGTGCCAGCAGCCCAGGGGGCAGGGTGGACTATGGCTACACCTTC
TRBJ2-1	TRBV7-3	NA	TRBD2	CASSLELAVENEQFF	TGTGCCAGCAGCTTGGAACTAGCGGTGGAGAATGAGCAGTTCTTC
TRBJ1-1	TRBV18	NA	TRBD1	CASSPGQENTEAFF	TGTGCCAGCTCACCAGGACAGGAGAACACTGAAGCTTTCTTT
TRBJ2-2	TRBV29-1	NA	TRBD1	CSVEGQGYTGELFF	TGCAGCGTTGAGGGACAGGGGTACACCGGGGAGCTGTTTTTT
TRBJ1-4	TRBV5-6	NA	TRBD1	CASSVRTGHGEKLFF	TGTGCCAGCAGCGTCAGGACAGGGCATGGAGAAAAACTGTTTTTT
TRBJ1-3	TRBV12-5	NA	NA	CASGPGGNTIYF	TGTGCTAGTGGCCCGGGTGGAAACACCATATATTTT
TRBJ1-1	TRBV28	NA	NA	CASTTGGVWNTEAFF	TGTGCCAGCACAACAGGTGGGGTCTGGAACACTGAAGCTTTCTTT
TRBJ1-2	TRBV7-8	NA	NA	CASSAADREYGYTF	TGTGCCAGCAGCGCCGCGGACAGAGAATATGGCTACACCTTC
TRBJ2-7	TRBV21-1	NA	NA	CASTTSKALDHLSRGLYEQYF	TGTGCCAGCACAACGAGCAAGGCTTTAGACCATTTATCCAGGGGTTTATACGAGCAGTACTTC
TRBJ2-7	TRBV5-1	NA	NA	CASSLSPDSSYEQYF	TGCGCCAGCAGCTTGTCCCCGGACTCCTCCTACGAGCAGTACTTC
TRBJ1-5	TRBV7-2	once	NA	CASSLDQGRGQPQHF	TGTGCCAGCAGCTTAGACCAGGGGAGAGGACAGCCCCAGCATTTT
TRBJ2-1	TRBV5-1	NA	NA	CASSLVTISYNEQFF	TGCGCCAGCAGCTTGGTAACTATCTCTTACAATGAGCAGTTCTTC
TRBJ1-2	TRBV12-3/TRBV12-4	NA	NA	CASSPTGNYGYTF	TGTGCCAGCAGTCCAACAGGAAACTATGGCTACACCTTC
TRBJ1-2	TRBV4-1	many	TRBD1	CASSQIGQGDDGYTF	TGCGCCAGCAGCCAAATTGGACAGGGCGACGATGGCTACACCTTC
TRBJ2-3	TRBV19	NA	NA	CASSTTGYKDTQYF	TGTGCCAGTAGTACAACAGGGTATAAAGATACGCAGTATTTT
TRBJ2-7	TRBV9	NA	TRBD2	CARRGGGGGRYEQYF	TGCGCCCGCCGCGGCGGGGGCGGGGGGAGATACGAGCAGTACTTC
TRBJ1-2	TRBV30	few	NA	CAWGRGNYGYTF	TGTGCCTGGGGCAGGGGTAACTATGGCTACACCTTC
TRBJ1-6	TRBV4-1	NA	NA	CASSQVGGANSPLHF	TGCGCCAGCAGCCAAGTAGGGGGGGCTAATTCACCCCTCCACTTT
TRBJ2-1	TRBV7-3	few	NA	CASSLNQGSSDEQFF	TGTGCCAGCAGCTTAAATCAGGGGAGTAGCGATGAGCAGTTCTTC
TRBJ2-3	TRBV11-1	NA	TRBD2	CASSSSGRGDTQYF	TGTGCCAGCAGCTCCAGCGGGAGAGGAGATACGCAGTATTTT
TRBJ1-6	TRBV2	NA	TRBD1	CASREKTGVNSPLHF	TGTGCCAGCAGGGAGAAGACAGGGGTAAATTCACCCCTCCACTTT
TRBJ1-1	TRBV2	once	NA	CASSGRDTEAFF	TGTGCCAGCAGTGGACGGGACACTGAAGCTTTCTTT
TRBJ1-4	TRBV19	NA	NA	CASSRREKLFF	TGTGCCAGTAGCCGCAGGGAAAAACTGTTTTTT
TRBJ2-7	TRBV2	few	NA	CASGKGVLNYEQYF	TGTGCCAGCGGGAAGGGGGTTCTCAACTACGAGCAGTACTTC
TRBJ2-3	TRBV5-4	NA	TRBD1	CASSLAGTGGSDTQYF	TGTGCCAGCAGCTTGGCCGGGACAGGGGGGTCAGATACGCAGTATTTT
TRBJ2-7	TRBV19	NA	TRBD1	CASSIRGDRAAYEQYF	TGTGCCAGTAGTATACGGGGAGACAGGGCTGCCTACGAGCAGTACTTC
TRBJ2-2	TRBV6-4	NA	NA	CASSIQGWTGELFF	TGTGCCAGCAGCATACAGGGATGGACCGGGGAGCTGTTTTTT
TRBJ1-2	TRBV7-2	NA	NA	CASSRIAGKGDYGYTF	TGTGCCAGCAGCCGCATTGCGGGGAAAGGGGACTATGGCTACACCTTC
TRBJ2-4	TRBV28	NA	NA	CASSPGQTKNIQYF	TGTGCCAGCAGTCCAGGACAGACCAAAAACATTCAGTACTTC
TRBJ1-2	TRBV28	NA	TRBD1	CASSSAGTGGIESYGYTF	TGTGCCAGCAGTTCGGCCGGGACAGGGGGCATCGAAAGTTATGGCTACACCTTC
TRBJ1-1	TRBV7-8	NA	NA	CASSLARWRGNTEAFF	TGTGCCAGCAGCTTAGCGCGTTGGAGGGGGAACACTGAAGCTTTCTTT
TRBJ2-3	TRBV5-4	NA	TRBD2	CASSRTSGGAADTQYF	TGTGCCAGCAGCCGGACTAGCGGGGGGGCAGCAGATACGCAGTATTTT
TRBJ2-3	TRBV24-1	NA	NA	CATRPRGGDTQYF	TGTGCCACTAGGCCCCGAGGTGGAGATACGCAGTATTTT